This TCR beta chain was documented in a study of cytomegalovirus exposure and HLA in healthy donors. Concerning this clone itself: Its target is not known.

13 Jbeta primers and 60 Vbeta primers were used for the PCR. Clones were sequenced by immunoSEQ multiplex PCR, and TCRdb holds only the in-frame ones, with some missing. The specimen's table records under 95,000 clones. Points from the study as a whole: Later analysis identified a missense DCLRE1C variant that was linked to TCR beta V- and J-gene trimming.

Healthy bone marrow donors supplied every sample. This CDR3 comprises 16 residues. The J segment lost 5 bases and the V segment lost 5 bases, leaving 11 bases of the junction unmatched. Germline V gene data show CDR1 as SGHNT and CDR2 as YENEEA. The chain links TRBV11-3 to TRBJ2-1, with TRBD2 matching 8 bases. This clonotype was obtained from a female donor in good health and CMV-seropositive. What was sequenced was PBMCs. The CDR3 nucleotides are TGTGCCAGCAGCAGAGCCGGGACTAGTAACAACAATGAGCAGTTCTTC. This sequence encodes CASSRAGTSNNNEQFF.